This is a list of T cell receptor beta chains from one sample in a study of T cell repertoires in cytomegalovirus infection. TCRdb re-called the reads through MiXCR, storing one row per CDR3 protein. The repertoire includes about 400,000 distinct CDR3 sequences, about 34% of them detected once, and about 14% sits in the top ten. These receptors are not linked to any known antigen. The sequences come from cultured PBMCs, collected from culture after CMV antigen stimulation. The receptors come from a human donor in good health (CMV status not recorded). Some clones in this sample may be carry-over from other donors' samples. Both conserved end residues are part of each CDR3. Clone size is shown for a subset of rows, as once, few, many or a class of expanded clone.

J	V	size	CDR3
TRBJ2-1	TRBV29-1	NA	CSVDWGPNEQFF
TRBJ2-3	TRBV2	NA	CASTQDRGRTDTQYF
TRBJ2-6	TRBV6-5	NA	CASSYSGGPGANVLTF
TRBJ2-1	TRBV5-1	few	CASSLEAGGHNEQFF
TRBJ1-2	TRBV20-1	once	CSAWTGVQGYTF
TRBJ1-2	TRBV7-9	NA	CASSPDLLHYGYTF
TRBJ2-1	TRBV6-2/TRBV6-3	NA	CASRPRTSGNNEQFF
TRBJ1-1	TRBV28	NA	CASSLLWGGGTEAFF
TRBJ2-3	TRBV5-5	many	CASRLAGGIITDTQYF
TRBJ2-5	TRBV20-1	few	CSAREAGLETQYF
TRBJ1-4	TRBV19	NA	CASSMWQATGKLFF
TRBJ1-4	TRBV12-3/TRBV12-4	NA	CASSFRLGRSNEKLFF
TRBJ2-5	TRBV12-3/TRBV12-4	NA	CASSSTSPKTQYF
TRBJ2-5	TRBV7-2	many	CASSYSRANQETQYF
TRBJ2-3	TRBV12-3/TRBV12-4	NA	CASTLDPGPQYF
TRBJ1-1	TRBV30	NA	CAWSVQSGTEAFF
TRBJ2-1	TRBV20-1	NA	CSADAAEAREEQFF
TRBJ2-3	TRBV7-9	NA	CASSWTVSDTQYF
TRBJ2-1	TRBV7-2	many	CASSRRRTSGASGEQFF
TRBJ2-1	TRBV19	NA	CASSILTGREGPIDEQFF
TRBJ1-4	TRBV7-6	NA	CASSLANGRNEKLFF
TRBJ2-3	TRBV6-5	few	CASSYLGTGRTDTQYF
TRBJ2-3	TRBV28	NA	CASSFAVGGREEGGTDTQYF
TRBJ1-5	TRBV18	NA	CASSPLADNQPQHF
TRBJ2-1	TRBV7-8	large	CASSSHERRVRSNEQFF
TRBJ2-3	TRBV19	NA	CASRRTSGTDTQYF
TRBJ1-1	TRBV20-1	many	CSARGGWRWGFF
TRBJ1-5	TRBV7-2	NA	CASSLRFNPDGNQPQHF
TRBJ1-5	TRBV7-9	NA	CASSLGGQGSQPQHF
TRBJ2-5	TRBV27	few	CASGGTGVGEETQYF
TRBJ2-5	TRBV19	NA	CASSTLTTGTTGETQYF
TRBJ1-4	TRBV4-1	NA	CASSQDSWPTNEKLFF
TRBJ2-1	TRBV6-2/TRBV6-3	NA	CAIENLQGLAGAKPYNEQFF
TRBJ1-2	TRBV29-1	NA	CSAARDRGSGYTF
TRBJ2-4	TRBV7-9	NA	CASSPSTIQYF
TRBJ2-1	TRBV7-9	NA	CASSPTGDEQFF
TRBJ2-7	TRBV6-1	NA	CASSEGLADTYEQYF
TRBJ2-1	TRBV12-3/TRBV12-4	few	CASSLGLVSSYNEQFF
TRBJ2-3	TRBV4-3	few	CASSQNRLDTQYF
TRBJ1-5	TRBV28	many	CASSLVGVFAGNADQPQHF
TRBJ2-1	TRBV7-2	few	CASSVSTSNEQFF
TRBJ1-3	TRBV5-4	NA	CASSGGTNGNTIYF
TRBJ2-1	TRBV11-2	NA	CASSLELAGGHNEQFF
TRBJ1-5	TRBV7-2	NA	CASSCFGYSNQPQHF
TRBJ2-3	TRBV19	few	CASSRSGDTQYF
TRBJ2-1	TRBV7-2	many	CASSLSLAGATYNEQFF
TRBJ2-6	TRBV4-3	NA	CASSRSRQGAAGANVLTF
TRBJ2-1	TRBV12-3/TRBV12-4	once	CASSLTSGNDEQFF
TRBJ2-3	TRBV5-4	NA	CASSTKDTQYF
TRBJ2-1	TRBV23-1	NA	CASSQPGQGDYSYNEQFF
TRBJ1-1	TRBV6-2/TRBV6-3	few	CASSYPRSLRVEAFF
TRBJ2-3	TRBV7-2	many	CASGYSGSGRDTQYF
TRBJ2-3	TRBV29-1	once	CSARQGTSTDTQYF
TRBJ1-1	TRBV7-2	NA	CASSLGQGWDTEAFF
TRBJ2-1	TRBV5-4	NA	CASLLAGINEQFF
TRBJ2-7	TRBV9	NA	CASSAKGLAGLDEQYF
TRBJ1-1	TRBV7-9	many	CASSPDLLNTEAFF
TRBJ2-7	TRBV6-1	NA	CASRLLADSLYEQYF
TRBJ2-7	TRBV25-1	few	CASSVAGGVYEQYF